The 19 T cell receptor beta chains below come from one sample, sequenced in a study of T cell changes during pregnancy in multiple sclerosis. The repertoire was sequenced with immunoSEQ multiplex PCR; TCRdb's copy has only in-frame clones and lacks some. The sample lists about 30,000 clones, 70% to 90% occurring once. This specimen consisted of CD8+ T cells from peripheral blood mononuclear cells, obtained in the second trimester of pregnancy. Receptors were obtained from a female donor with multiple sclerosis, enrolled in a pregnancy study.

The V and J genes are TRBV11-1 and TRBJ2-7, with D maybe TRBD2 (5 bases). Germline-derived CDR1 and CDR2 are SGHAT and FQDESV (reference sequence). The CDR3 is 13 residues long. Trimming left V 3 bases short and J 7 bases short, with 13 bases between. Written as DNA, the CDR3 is TGTGCCAGCAGCTTGGACGGGAAGTGGGAGCAGTACTTC. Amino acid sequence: CASSLDGKWEQYF.

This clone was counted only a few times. CDR3 in amino acids: CATSSSSSGLAKNIQYF. The CDR3 coding sequence is TGTGCCACCAGCAGCTCCTCTAGCGGCTTAGCCAAAAACATTCAGTACTTC. This chain uses TRBV15 with TRBJ2-4; 7 bases line up with TRBD2. The CDR3 is 17 residues long. Unmatched junction bases numbered 8, after V lost 3 bases and J lost 0 bases. The germline gives CDR1 LNHNV, CDR2 YYDKDF (reference sequence).

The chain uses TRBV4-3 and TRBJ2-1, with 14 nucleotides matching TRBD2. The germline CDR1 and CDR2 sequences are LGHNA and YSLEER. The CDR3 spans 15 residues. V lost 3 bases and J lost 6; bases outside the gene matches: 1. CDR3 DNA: TGCGCCAGCAGCCACGGGACTAGCGGGGGCAATGAGCAGTTCTTC. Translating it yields CASSHGTSGGNEQFF.

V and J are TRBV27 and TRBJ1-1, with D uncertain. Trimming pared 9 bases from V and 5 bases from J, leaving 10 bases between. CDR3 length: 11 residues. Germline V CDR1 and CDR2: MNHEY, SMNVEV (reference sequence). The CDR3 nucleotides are TGTGCCAGTACGGCGGGGACTGAAGCTTTCTTT. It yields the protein CASTAGTEAFF.

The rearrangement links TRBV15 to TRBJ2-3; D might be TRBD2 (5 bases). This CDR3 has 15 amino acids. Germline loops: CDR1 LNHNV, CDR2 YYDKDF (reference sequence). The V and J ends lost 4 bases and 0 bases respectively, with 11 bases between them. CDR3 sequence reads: CATSMGVASTDTQYF. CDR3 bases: TGTGCCACCAGCATGGGAGTTGCTAGCACAGATACGCAGTATTTT.

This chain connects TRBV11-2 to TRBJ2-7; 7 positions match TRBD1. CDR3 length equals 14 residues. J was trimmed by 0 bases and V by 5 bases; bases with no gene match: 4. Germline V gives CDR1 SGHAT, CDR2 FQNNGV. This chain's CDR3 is CASSPRQGSYEQYF. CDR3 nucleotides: TGTGCCAGCAGCCCCCGACAGGGCTCCTACGAGCAGTACTTC.

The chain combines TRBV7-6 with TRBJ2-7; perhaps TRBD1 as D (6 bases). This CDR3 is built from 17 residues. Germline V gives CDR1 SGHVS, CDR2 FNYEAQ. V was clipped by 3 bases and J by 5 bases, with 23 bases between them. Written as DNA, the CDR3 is TGTGCCAGCAGCTTTGACCCACAGGGTAGTGGGGTGGACGAGCAGTACTTC. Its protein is CASSFDPQGSGVDEQYF.

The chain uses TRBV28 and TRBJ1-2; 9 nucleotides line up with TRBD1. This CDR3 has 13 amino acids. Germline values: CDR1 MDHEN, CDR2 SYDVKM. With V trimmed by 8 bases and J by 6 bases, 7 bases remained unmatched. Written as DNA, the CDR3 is TGTGCCAGCTGGACAGGGGTTGGCGATGGCTACACCTTC. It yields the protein CASWTGVGDGYTF.

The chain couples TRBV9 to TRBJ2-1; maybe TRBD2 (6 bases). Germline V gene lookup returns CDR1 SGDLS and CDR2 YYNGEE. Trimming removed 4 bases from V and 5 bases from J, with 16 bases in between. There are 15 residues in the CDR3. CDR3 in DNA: TGTGCCAGCAGCAAGTGGGCTAGCGACAACAATGAGCAGTTCTTC. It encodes CASSKWASDNNEQFF.

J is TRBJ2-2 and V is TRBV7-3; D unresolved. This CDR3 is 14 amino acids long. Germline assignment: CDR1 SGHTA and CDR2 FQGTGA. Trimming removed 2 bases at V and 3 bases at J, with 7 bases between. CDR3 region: CASSLVGDTGELFF. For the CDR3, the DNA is TGTGCCAGCAGCTTAGTTGGAGACACCGGGGAGCTGTTTTTT.

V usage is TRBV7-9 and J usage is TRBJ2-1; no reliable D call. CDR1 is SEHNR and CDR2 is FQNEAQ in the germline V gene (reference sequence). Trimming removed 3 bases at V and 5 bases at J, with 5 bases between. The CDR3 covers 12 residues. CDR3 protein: CASSFLDNEQFF. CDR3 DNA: TGTGCCAGCAGCTTCCTCGACAATGAGCAGTTCTTC.

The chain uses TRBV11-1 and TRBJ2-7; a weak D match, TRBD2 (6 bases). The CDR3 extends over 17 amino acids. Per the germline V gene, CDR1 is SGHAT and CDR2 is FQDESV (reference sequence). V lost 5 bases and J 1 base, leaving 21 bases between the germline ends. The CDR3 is CASSPGDGGKRSYEQYF. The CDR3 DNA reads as TGTGCCAGCAGCCCTGGCGATGGGGGGAAAAGGTCCTACGAGCAGTACTTC.

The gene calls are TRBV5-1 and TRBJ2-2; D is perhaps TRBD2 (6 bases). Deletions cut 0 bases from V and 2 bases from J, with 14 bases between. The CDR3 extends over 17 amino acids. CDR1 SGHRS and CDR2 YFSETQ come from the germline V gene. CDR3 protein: CASSLAWRLGNTGELFF. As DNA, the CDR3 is TGCGCCAGCAGCTTGGCCTGGCGACTAGGCAACACCGGGGAGCTGTTTTTT.

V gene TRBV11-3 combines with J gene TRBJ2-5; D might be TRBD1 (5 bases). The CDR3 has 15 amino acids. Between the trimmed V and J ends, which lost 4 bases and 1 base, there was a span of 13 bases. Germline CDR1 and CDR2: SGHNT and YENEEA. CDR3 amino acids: CASSSTQDSQETQYF. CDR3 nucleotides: TGTGCCAGCAGCTCAACCCAAGACAGCCAAGAGACCCAGTACTTC.

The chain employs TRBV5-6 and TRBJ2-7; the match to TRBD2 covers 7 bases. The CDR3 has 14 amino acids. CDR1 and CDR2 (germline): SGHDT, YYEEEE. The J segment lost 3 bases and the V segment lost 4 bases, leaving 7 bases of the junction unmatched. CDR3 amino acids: CASSRGLVIYEQYF. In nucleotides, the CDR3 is TGTGCCAGCAGCCGAGGACTAGTAATCTACGAGCAGTACTTC.

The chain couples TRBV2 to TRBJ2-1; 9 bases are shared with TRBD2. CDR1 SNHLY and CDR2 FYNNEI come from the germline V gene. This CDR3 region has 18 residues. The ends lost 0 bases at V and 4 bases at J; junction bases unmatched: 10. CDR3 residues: CASSEALSGGPKYNEQFF. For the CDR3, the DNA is TGTGCCAGCAGTGAAGCGCTTAGCGGGGGACCGAAATACAATGAGCAGTTCTTC. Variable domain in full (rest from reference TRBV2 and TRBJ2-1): EPEVTQTPSHQVTQMGQEVILRCVPISNHLYFYWYRQILGQKVEFLVSFYNNEISEKSEIFDDQFSVERPDGSNFTLKIRSTKLEDSAMYFCASSEALSGGPKYNEQFFGPGTRLTVL.

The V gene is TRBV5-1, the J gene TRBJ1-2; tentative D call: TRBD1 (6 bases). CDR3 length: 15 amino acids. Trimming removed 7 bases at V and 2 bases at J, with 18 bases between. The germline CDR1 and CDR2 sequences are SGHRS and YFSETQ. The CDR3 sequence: CASCQADSWNYGYTF. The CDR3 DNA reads TGCGCCAGCTGTCAAGCGGACAGTTGGAACTATGGCTACACCTTC.

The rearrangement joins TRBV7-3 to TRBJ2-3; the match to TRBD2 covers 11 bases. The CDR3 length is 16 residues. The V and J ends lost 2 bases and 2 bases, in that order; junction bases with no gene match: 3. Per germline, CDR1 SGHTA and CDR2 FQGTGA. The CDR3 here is CASSLGTSGYTDTQYF. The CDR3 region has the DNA TGTGCCAGCAGCTTAGGGACTAGCGGCTACACAGATACGCAGTATTTT.

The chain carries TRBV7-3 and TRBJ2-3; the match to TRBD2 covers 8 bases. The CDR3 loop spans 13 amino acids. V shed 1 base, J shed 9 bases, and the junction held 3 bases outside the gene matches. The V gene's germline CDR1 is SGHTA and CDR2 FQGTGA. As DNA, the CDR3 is TGTGCCAGCAGCTTAAGGGCTAGCGGGACGCAGTATTTT. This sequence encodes CASSLRASGTQYF. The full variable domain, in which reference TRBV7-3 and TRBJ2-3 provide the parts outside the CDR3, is GAGVSQTPSNKVTEKGKYVELRCDPISGHTALYWYRQSLGQGPEFLIYFQGTGAADDSGLPNDRFFAVRPEGSVSTLKIQRTERGDSAVYLCASSLRASGTQYFGPGTRLTVL.